One sample yielded the 26 T cell receptor beta chains listed below, sequenced in a study of cytomegalovirus exposure and HLA in healthy donors. PCR used 60 Vbeta primers and 13 Jbeta primers. This table comes from immunoSEQ multiplex PCR, and its TCRdb copy is limited to in-frame clones, with some not included. The table records roughly 200,000 clones, roughly 80% of them present only once. The sequenced material came from PBMCs. The receptor source for this set is a woman aged 18-29 years in good health and CMV-seronegative.

V is TRBV7-9 and J is TRBJ2-7, with 10 bases lining up with TRBD1. Trimming took 5 bases from V and 2 from J; bases not matched to a gene: 6. The CDR3 extends over 15 amino acids. Germline V gene data show CDR1 as SEHNR and CDR2 as FQNEAQ (reference sequence). The CDR3 loop reads CASSTPGTGAYEQYF. DNA of the CDR3: TGTGCCAGCAGCACCCCCGGGACAGGGGCCTACGAGCAGTACTTC.

This chain joins TRBV29-1 and TRBJ2-2; D is perhaps TRBD2 (5 bases). Trimming cost V 1 base and J 3 bases, with 12 bases left between them. In germline, CDR1 is SQVTM, CDR2 ANQGSEA. CDR3 length: 15 residues. In DNA, the CDR3 is TGCAGCGTTGAAGGAGGGTCTAGCCACACCGGGGAGCTGTTTTTT. Translated, it gives CSVEGGSSHTGELFF.

J is TRBJ2-7 and V is TRBV7-9; no clear D. The CDR3 runs to 12 residues. V lost 0 bases and J 7 bases, leaving 7 bases between the germline ends. CDR1 is SEHNR and CDR2 is FQNEAQ in the germline V gene (reference sequence). The CDR3 coding sequence is TGTGCCAGCAGCTTAGCTTGGGCGGAGCAGTACTTC. It encodes CASSLAWAEQYF.

V gene TRBV9 combines with J gene TRBJ1-1, with TRBD1 matching over 7 bases. Looked up from germline, CDR1 is SGDLS and CDR2 is YYNGEE. The CDR3 sequence is 15 residues long. The ends lost 0 bases at V and 9 bases at J; junction bases unmatched: 11. Here the CDR3 reads CASSVDTGVVIQAFF. For the CDR3, the DNA is TGTGCCAGCAGCGTAGATACAGGGGTTGTCATCCAAGCTTTCTTT.

The V gene is TRBV19, the J gene TRBJ1-2; a possible D gene is TRBD1 (5 bases). V lost 4 bases and J lost 1, with 13 bases in between. Germline V lookup: CDR1 LNHDA, CDR2 SQIVND (reference sequence). The CDR3 loop spans 15 amino acids. The CDR3 DNA reads TGTGCCAGTAGTAGTAGGGACTACCTTAACTATGGCTACACCTTC. As protein: CASSSRDYLNYGYTF.

The gene calls are TRBV7-9 and TRBJ2-3; 14 positions match TRBD2. With 4 bases clipped from V and 8 bases from J, the junction kept 8 bases outside the gene matches. CDR3 size: 16 residues. The germline V gene has CDR1 SEHNR and CDR2 FQNEAQ (reference sequence). The CDR3 loop reads CASSSGLAGEGRTQYF. The CDR3 bases are TGTGCCAGCAGCTCGGGACTAGCGGGAGAAGGGCGTACGCAGTATTTT.

The V and J genes are TRBV30 and TRBJ2-3, with 7 bases aligning to TRBD1. With 5 bases clipped from V and 0 bases from J, the junction kept 8 bases outside the gene matches. CDR1 GTSNPN and CDR2 SVGIG come from the germline V gene (reference sequence). The CDR3 runs 15 residues. CDR3 protein: CAWENRGPSTDTQYF. The DNA of the CDR3 is TGTGCCTGGGAAAACAGGGGACCTAGCACAGATACGCAGTATTTT.

This chain connects TRBV19 to TRBJ2-6; D unresolved. The V and J ends lost 3 bases and 0 bases respectively, with 12 bases between them. Per germline, CDR1 LNHDA and CDR2 SQIVND (reference sequence). CDR3 length equals 17 residues. In DNA, the CDR3 is TGTGCCAGTAGTATCCAGCCGGGTCCCTCTGGGGCCAACGTCCTGACTTTC. Encoded protein: CASSIQPGPSGANVLTF.

The J gene is TRBJ2-2, the V gene TRBV9; 8 bases are a match to TRBD1. CDR1 and CDR2 (germline): SGDLS, YYNGEE. CDR3 length: 15 residues. Losses at the gene ends were 3 bases for V and 9 bases for J; bases not matched to a gene: 10. DNA of the CDR3: TGTGCCAGCAGCGGTGCAGACAGGGGTTTCCGGGAGCTGTTTTTT. As protein: CASSGADRGFRELFF.

As regards this clone: One junction end disagrees with the germline gene, perhaps due to a read error. V usage is TRBV29-1 and J usage is TRBJ2-5; 10 bases line up with TRBD1. The germline gives CDR1 SQVTM, CDR2 ANQGSEA. The CDR3 is 13 residues long. DNA for the CDR3: TGCAGCGGGGACAGGGGTCCTCAAGAGGCCCAGTACTTC. Amino acids: CSGDRGPQEAQYF.

A few counts support this clone. The rearrangement uses TRBV6-5 and TRBJ1-1, with D unclear. There are 15 residues in the CDR3. V gave up 6 bases and J gave up 2 bases, with 16 bases separating them. Germline-derived CDR1 and CDR2 are MNHEY and SVGAGI. DNA of the CDR3: TGTGCCAGCAGCCCTGCGGGCGGGGTAAACACTGAAGCTTTCTTT. Its translation is CASSPAGGVNTEAFF.

In nucleotides, the CDR3 is TGTGCCAGCAGCTTCATTGTCGGCGGGGAGCTGTTTTTT. Protein: CASSFIVGGELFF. The chain combines TRBV5-4 with TRBJ2-2; no clear D. Germline CDR1 SGHNT, CDR2 YYREEE (reference sequence). The CDR3 loop spans 13 amino acids. V gave up 2 bases and J gave up 7 bases, with 9 bases separating them.

This rearrangement joins TRBV4-3 to TRBJ2-1; 13 positions match TRBD2. Germline V gene lookup returns CDR1 LGHNA and CDR2 YSLEER. This CDR3 spans 15 amino acids. After removal of 1 base from V and 8 bases from J, the junction contained 2 bases not matched to a gene. The CDR3 sequence is CASSQVLAGGYEQFF. CDR3 nucleotides: TGCGCCAGCAGCCAAGTACTAGCGGGAGGGTATGAGCAGTTCTTC.

This chain links TRBV19 with TRBJ2-3; tentatively, D is TRBD1 (5 bases). Trimming left V 4 bases short and J 7 bases short, with 15 bases between. Looked up from germline, CDR1 is LNHDA and CDR2 is SQIVND (reference sequence). CDR3 length equals 14 residues. CDR3 amino acids: CASSSPVGANTQYF. The CDR3 DNA reads TGTGCCAGTAGTAGCCCGGTTGGGGCGAATACGCAGTATTTT.

In this sample, this clone turned up a few times. The gene calls are TRBV6-1 and TRBJ2-2, with a tentative D call TRBD1 (5 bases). Germline V gene sequence: CDR1 MNHNS, CDR2 SASEGT. Deletions cut 4 bases from V and 4 bases from J, with 13 bases between. The CDR3 spans 15 residues. CDR3 region: CASSGQRSGTGELFF. Here the CDR3 DNA reads TGTGCCAGCAGTGGACAGCGATCGGGCACCGGGGAGCTGTTTTTT.

The gene calls are TRBV7-2 and TRBJ2-1; TRBD1 agrees at 7 bases. With 5 bases clipped from V and 4 bases from J, the junction kept 8 bases outside the gene matches. Germline CDR1 reads SGHTA; CDR2 reads FQGNSA. CDR3 length: 15 amino acids. The CDR3 spells CASSLGTALYNEQFF. The CDR3 coding sequence is TGTGCCAGCAGCCTCGGGACAGCCCTTTACAATGAGCAGTTCTTC.

The rearrangement links TRBV27 to TRBJ2-1; 8 bases fit TRBD2. The CDR3 length is 14 residues. Germline CDR1 MNHEY, CDR2 SMNVEV (reference sequence). V was pared by 4 bases and J by 5 bases, with 4 bases of the junction left unmatched. CDR3 coding DNA: TGTGCCAGCAGTTCCCGGGGGGGGGACAATGAGCAGTTCTTC. Amino acid sequence: CASSSRGGDNEQFF.

This clone was seen a few times. The chain is built from TRBV6-5 and TRBJ1-4, with D perhaps TRBD1 (5 bases). The V and J ends lost 2 bases and 4 bases respectively, with 5 bases between them. This CDR3 comprises 13 residues. The germline V gene has CDR1 MNHEY and CDR2 SVGAGI. This chain's CDR3 is CASSYQGNEKLFF. The CDR3 DNA follows: TGTGCCAGCAGTTACCAGGGTAATGAAAAACTGTTTTTT.

This clone was picked up one time. The chain joins TRBV19 to TRBJ2-7; D may be TRBD1 (6 bases). From germline, CDR1 is LNHDA and CDR2 SQIVND (reference sequence). The CDR3 loop spans 15 amino acids. V dropped 4 bases and J dropped 4 bases, with 17 bases sitting between them. The DNA of the CDR3 is TGTGCCAGTAGTACCCCCCAGGGGATGGTATACGAGCAGTACTTC. This translates into CASSTPQGMVYEQYF.

In this sample, this clone turned up once. CDR3 in amino acids: CASSEQREQKTQYF. For the CDR3, the DNA is TGCGCCAGCAGCGAACAGCGGGAGCAAAAGACCCAGTACTTC. This chain links TRBV4-1 with TRBJ2-5; TRBD2 matches 8 bases. There are 14 residues in the CDR3. V lost 5 bases, J lost 6 bases, and 8 bases stayed unmatched. Germline V gene lookup returns CDR1 MGHRA and CDR2 YSYEKL.

This chain connects TRBV27 to TRBJ1-2; D might be TRBD1 (6 bases). The V and J ends lost 6 bases and 4 bases respectively, with 21 bases between them. This CDR3 is 16 amino acids long. The V gene's germline CDR1 is MNHEY and CDR2 SMNVEV (reference sequence). CDR3: CASRHPSDSLSYGYTF. The CDR3 DNA reads as TGTGCCAGCAGACACCCCTCGGACAGCCTGAGCTATGGCTACACCTTC.

The chain combines TRBV5-1 with TRBJ2-3; 7 positions match TRBD1. Germline loops: CDR1 SGHRS, CDR2 YFSETQ. The CDR3 is 18 amino acids. J lost 4 bases, V lost 0 bases, and 14 bases had no gene match. CDR3 DNA sequence: TGCGCCAGCAGCTTGGCCGAGGTGGGACAGTGGATGGCAGATACGCAGTATTTT. Translated, it gives CASSLAEVGQWMADTQYF.

The chain links TRBV27 to TRBJ2-7; 10 bases agree with TRBD1. In germline, CDR1 is MNHEY, CDR2 SMNVEV (reference sequence). This CDR3 region has 14 residues. Trimming cost V 2 bases and J 5 bases; bases outside gene matches: 3. CDR3 region: CASSLRQGAHEQYV. CDR3 bases: TGTGCCAGCAGTTTACGACAGGGGGCCCACGAGCAGTACGTC.

The chain joins TRBV19 to TRBJ1-5, with D perhaps matching TRBD1 (5 bases). V lost 7 bases, J lost 6 bases, and 16 bases lay in between. Germline CDR1 and CDR2: LNHDA and SQIVND (reference sequence). This CDR3 region has 14 residues. CDR3 DNA: TGTGCCAGTACATGGATGCAGGGCGGTCAGCCCCAGCATTTT. Protein: CASTWMQGGQPQHF.

The rearrangement uses TRBV6-5 and TRBJ2-1, with 8 bases that match TRBD2. Germline V gene sequence: CDR1 MNHEY, CDR2 SVGAGI. Trimming took 8 bases from V and 0 from J; bases not matched to a gene: 6. This CDR3 comprises 15 residues. CDR3 protein: CASGNSGSSYNEQFF. In DNA form, the CDR3 reads TGTGCCAGCGGTAACAGCGGGAGCTCCTACAATGAGCAGTTCTTC.

CDR3 protein: CASSFRGANTEAFF. As DNA, the CDR3 is TGTGCCAGCAGCTTTAGGGGCGCGAACACTGAAGCTTTCTTT. This chain uses TRBV7-2 with TRBJ1-1, with D perhaps matching TRBD1 (5 bases). The ends were cut back, 3 bases at V and 1 base at J, with 9 bases in the middle. The CDR3 consists of 14 residues. Germline values: CDR1 SGHTA, CDR2 FQGNSA.